This T cell receptor (beta chain) was found in a study of T cell repertoires in ileal Crohn's disease. Overall study: Operated complications were stricturing disease (roughly 61%) and penetrating disease (roughly 39%).

The CDR3 consists of 15 residues. The V end lost 1 base, the J end lost 6 bases, and 16 bases lay between the germline ends. Germline V gene sequence: CDR1 SGHNT, CDR2 YYREEE (reference sequence). Remarks on this clone: Antigen unknown.

Only in-frame clones appear in the TCRdb table, and some are missing; sequencing was by immunoSEQ multiplex PCR. The table shows over a thousand clones, with roughly 88% occurring only once. General study results and limits: High-frequency clones were more common in sorted CD8 than CD4 cells.

Time point defined: neoterminal ileum biopsy at postoperative endoscopy, about 6 months after surgery. Specimen: ileal tissue. This TCR was recovered from an adult with Crohn's disease. This rearrangement joins TRBV5-4 to TRBJ2-5; a weak D match, TRBD1 (6 bases). The CDR3 DNA reads as TGTGCCAGCAGCTTGAACGCAGGGGATCCGAAGACCCAGTACTTC. It yields the protein CASSLNAGDPKTQYF.